This T cell receptor beta chain was sequenced for a study of T cell repertoires in cytomegalovirus infection. TCRdb ran MiXCR on the reads and lists one entry per CDR3 protein. The repertoire includes 680,000 or so distinct CDR3 sequences, 35% of them detected once, and 2.5% to 3% sits in the top ten. The V gene's germline CDR1 is SGHTA and CDR2 FQGNSA. The length of the CDR3 is 14 residues. Trimming removed 2 bases from V and 7 bases from J; junction bases left unmatched: 7. The sequence came from a human donor in good health (CMV status not recorded). Some clones in this sample may be carry-over from other donors' samples. J is TRBJ1-2 and V is TRBV7-2; the match to TRBD1 covers 7 bases. Sequencing was carried out using PBMCs. CDR3 residues: CASSLLQGVSGYTF. The CDR3, as DNA: TGTGCCAGCAGCTTACTCCAGGGGGTGAGTGGCTACACCTTC.